These T cell receptor beta chains were read from a single sample in a study of T cell responses to AZD1222 COVID-19 vaccine. Assay: immunoSEQ multiplex PCR; the TCRdb copy retains only in-frame clones and omits some. The table records about 100,000 clones, about 90% of them present only once. The sample here was peripheral blood, taken 28 days after the second AZD1222 dose. Receptors were obtained from an adult who received the AZD1222 COVID-19 vaccine. Both conserved end residues are part of each CDR3. The D gene is left open where the match is weak. The listing skips clone size in some rows; elsewhere it reads once, few, many or a size class.

v_call	d_call	clone_size	j_call	cdr3_nt	cdr3_aa
TRBV3-1/TRBV3-2	-	-	TRBJ1-1	TGTGCCAGCAGCTACGGAGGGGGGAACACTGAAGCTTTCTTT	CASSYGGGNTEAFF
TRBV25-1	-	-	TRBJ1-5	TGTGCCAGCAGTGTGATAACGGGGAATCAGCCCCAGCATTTT	CASSVITGNQPQHF
TRBV24-1	-	-	TRBJ2-2	TGTGCCACCAGTGGGGCGGCGAACACCGGGGAGCTGTTTTTT	CATSGAANTGELFF
TRBV9	-	once	TRBJ2-3	TGTGCCAGCAGGAACACAGATACGCAGTATTTT	CASRNTDTQYF
TRBV20-1	-	-	TRBJ2-1	TGCAGTGCTAGTAAAGGGGCCCAGGCCTCCAATGAGCAGTTCTTC	CSASKGAQASNEQFF
TRBV30	-	-	TRBJ2-7	TGTGCCTGGAGTATTACTAGCTGGTCCTACGAGCAGTACTTC	CAWSITSWSYEQYF
TRBV3-1/TRBV3-2	-	-	TRBJ1-1	TGTGCCAGCAGCCAGGTCAGGGCAAGTGAAGCTTTCTTT	CASSQVRASEAFF
TRBV28	TRBD1	-	TRBJ1-3	TGTGCCAGCAGACCTCCGGGACAGTTTTTCTCTGGAAACACCATATATTTT	CASRPPGQFFSGNTIYF
TRBV4-3	-	-	TRBJ2-7	TGCGCCAGCAGCCAAGAAAGTGGAGGACAGGAGGGCTACGAGCAGTACTTC	CASSQESGGQEGYEQYF
TRBV5-1	TRBD1	-	TRBJ2-2	TGCGCCAGCAGCTTTGGGGACAGGGAAGCCGGGGAGCTGTTTTTT	CASSFGDREAGELFF
TRBV7-2	-	-	TRBJ2-7	TGTGCCAGCTCCTTATGGGGCGGGTCCGAGCAGTACTTC	CASSLWGGSEQYF
TRBV19	TRBD1	-	TRBJ1-1	TGTGCCAGTAGCACCACAGGGGATGCGAACACTGAAGCTTTCTTT	CASSTTGDANTEAFF
TRBV5-1	TRBD1	-	TRBJ1-6	TGCGCCAGCAGCTTGGCCCCGGGACAGGGACAAAATTCACCCCTCCACTTT	CASSLAPGQGQNSPLHF
TRBV28	-	-	TRBJ1-1	TGTGCCAGCAGTTTCGGGTCAAGGACTGAAGCTTTCTTT	CASSFGSRTEAFF
TRBV9	TRBD2	-	TRBJ2-3	TGTGCCAGCAGCGTTAGCGGGAGGGCAGATACGCAGTATTTT	CASSVSGRADTQYF
TRBV4-2	-	-	TRBJ1-4	TGTGCCAGCAGCCAGACGGGTAATGAAAAACTGTTTTTT	CASSQTGNEKLFF
TRBV19	-	-	TRBJ2-7	TGTGCCAGTAGTATAATGTACGGCGGGGACCCTTTGAGTCGGGAGCAGTACTTC	CASSIMYGGDPLSREQYF
TRBV9	-	-	TRBJ2-1	TGTGCCAGCAGCGTAGTACCAAACTACAATGAGCAGTTCTTC	CASSVVPNYNEQFF
TRBV10-3	TRBD1	-	TRBJ1-1	TGTGCCATCAGTGAGTTGGCTGACAGGGTGGACACTGAAGCTTTCTTT	CAISELADRVDTEAFF
TRBV5-4	-	-	TRBJ1-1	TGTGCCAGCAGCTTGGAGGTCACGGGGACTGAAGCTTTCTTT	CASSLEVTGTEAFF
TRBV3-1/TRBV3-2	-	few	TRBJ1-2	TGTGCCAGCAGCCAAGGGACTATGGACATATCGTTCTATGGCTACACCTTC	CASSQGTMDISFYGYTF
TRBV7-9	TRBD1	-	TRBJ1-5	TGTGCCAGCAGCTTAGGGGTGGGACAGGGGAATCAGCCCCAGCATTTT	CASSLGVGQGNQPQHF
TRBV28	-	-	TRBJ1-5	TGTGCCAGCAGCCCATATAAGGGTTGGAGCAATCAGCCCCAGCATTTT	CASSPYKGWSNQPQHF
TRBV7-2	-	-	TRBJ1-6	TGTGCCAGCAGCTTTGGTCGGTCACCCCTCCACTTT	CASSFGRSPLHF
TRBV7-2	TRBD1	few	TRBJ2-2	TGTGCCAGCAGCTTAGTCCAGGGGGCGTTGACCGGGGAGCTGTTTTTT	CASSLVQGALTGELFF
TRBV27	TRBD1	-	TRBJ2-5	TGTGCCAGCAGTCCCATTGACCCGGGACAGGTGATACAAGAGACCCAGTACTTC	CASSPIDPGQVIQETQYF
TRBV5-1	TRBD1	-	TRBJ2-7	TGCGCCAGCAGCTACCGGGACAGGGGTTACGAGCAGTACTTC	CASSYRDRGYEQYF
TRBV29-1	TRBD1	-	TRBJ1-1	TGCAGCGTTGTTGTGACAGGGGTGCACGGTGAAGCTTTCTTT	CSVVVTGVHGEAFF
TRBV19	TRBD1	-	TRBJ1-5	TGTGCCAGTACGACAGGGGGTGGCCACAATCAGCCCCAGCATTTT	CASTTGGGHNQPQHF
TRBV25-1	-	once	TRBJ1-6	TGTGCCAGCAGTGTAGCCGGAACGTTAAATTCACCCCTCCACTTT	CASSVAGTLNSPLHF
TRBV29-1	TRBD1	-	TRBJ1-2	TGCAGCGTTCCCGCAGGGGGCTATGGCTACACCTTC	CSVPAGGYGYTF
TRBV10-3	-	-	TRBJ1-5	TGTGCCATCGCCACAGATAGCAATCAGCCCCAGCATTTT	CAIATDSNQPQHF
TRBV28	-	-	TRBJ1-3	TGTGCCAGCAGTTCCCCCGGAGGAGGGAAAGGAAACACCATATATTTT	CASSSPGGGKGNTIYF
TRBV6-5	TRBD1	-	TRBJ1-1	TGTGCCAGCAGGCCCGACAGGGGGCGTTTTTTAGAGGCTTTCTTT	CASRPDRGRFLEAFF